Below, 29 T cell receptor beta chains from the same sample are listed, as sequenced in a study of T cells after yellow fever vaccination. TCRdb independently ran MiXCR on the 5' RACE reads; one entry per CDR3 protein. The sample has around 310,000 distinct CDR3 sequences; 7.5% to 9% are singletons. This sample comprised PBMCs, obtained on the day of the first yellow fever vaccination. The receptors originated from a man aged 18 to 30 who received the YFV17D yellow fever vaccine.

This chain links TRBV5-1 with TRBJ1-2, with D perhaps TRBD1 (6 bases). CDR3 size: 15 residues. V was shortened by 0 bases and J by 6 bases, with 15 bases between the two germline ends. Germline CDR1 and CDR2: SGHRS and YFSETQ. This CDR3 is CASSLEARGRDGYTF. As DNA, the CDR3 is TGCGCCAGCAGCTTGGAGGCCAGGGGTAGGGATGGCTACACCTTC.

This sequence joins TRBV10-2 and TRBJ2-7; tentative D call: TRBD1 (5 bases). Germline CDR1 is WSHSY and CDR2 is SAAADI. Deletions cut 0 bases from V and 6 bases from J, with 18 bases between. This CDR3 has 16 amino acids. CDR3: CASSESQGLTFREQYF. CDR3 in DNA: TGCGCCAGCAGTGAGTCGCAGGGCCTCACCTTCCGCGAGCAGTACTTC.

There are many counts of this clonotype. The rearrangement links TRBV5-1 to TRBJ1-1; D call uncertain. Trimming cost V 0 bases and J 5 bases, with 17 bases left between them. The CDR3 has 16 amino acids. CDR1 SGHRS and CDR2 YFSETQ come from the germline V gene. The CDR3: CASSLAPTDLGTEAFF. The CDR3 nucleotides read TGCGCCAGCAGCTTGGCCCCCACCGACCTGGGAACTGAAGCTTTCTTT.

The genes are TRBV5-1 and TRBJ1-3; D is unresolved. Germline-derived CDR1 and CDR2 are SGHRS and YFSETQ. The V end lost 0 bases, the J end lost 4 bases, and 8 bases lay between the germline ends. CDR3 size: 14 residues. The chain's CDR3 is CASSLGSGGNTIYF. The CDR3 nucleotides read TGCGCCAGCAGCTTGGGAAGCGGCGGAAACACCATATATTTT.

This sequence joins TRBV27 and TRBJ2-1, with 7 bases that match TRBD1. The CDR3 consists of 20 residues. Germline V lookup: CDR1 MNHEY, CDR2 SMNVEV (reference sequence). V lost 1 base and J lost 2; bases outside the gene matches: 17. The CDR3 here is CASSLWFEGATFGTYNEQFF. For the CDR3, the DNA is TGTGCCAGCAGTTTATGGTTTGAGGGGGCGACATTTGGAACCTACAATGAGCAGTTCTTC.

The genes are TRBV14 and TRBJ1-3; TRBD1 might be the D (5 bases). The V gene lost 7 bases and the J gene lost 0 bases, with 10 bases spanning the gap. CDR1 is SGHDN, CDR2 FVKESK, per germline. The CDR3 runs 14 residues. CDR3: CASNPGGSGNTIYF. CDR3 DNA: TGTGCCAGCAACCCCGGGGGCTCTGGAAACACCATATATTTT.

This clonotype was observed a handful of times. This chain joins TRBV18 and TRBJ2-5, with 7 bases matching TRBD2. CDR3 length equals 14 residues. V dropped 2 bases and J dropped 5; count of bases not matched to a gene: 5. Germline V lookup: CDR1 KGHSH, CDR2 LQKENI. The CDR3 loop is CASSPGRVRETQYF. The DNA for the CDR3 is TGTGCCAGCTCACCAGGGAGGGTACGGGAGACCCAGTACTTC.

The table lists this clonotype with a few counts. The rearrangement uses TRBV24-1 and TRBJ2-5; no definite D call. Germline CDR1 reads KGHDR; CDR2 reads SFDVKD. V gave up 3 bases and J gave up 1 base, with 8 bases separating them. This CDR3 has 14 residues. CDR3 sequence (DNA): TGTGCCACCAGTGATCCGGGTCGCCAAGAGACCCAGTACTTC. Residues: CATSDPGRQETQYF.

This clonotype has only a few counts. Relative to the germline gene, one junction end is altered; a read error may explain this. The chain is built from TRBV5-1 and TRBJ2-1; no definite D call. This CDR3 has 13 amino acids. In germline, CDR1 is SGHRS, CDR2 YFSETQ. CDR3 amino acids: CASSFGPDNGQFF. The CDR3 coding sequence is TGCGCCAGCAGTTTTGGGCCCGACAATGGGCAGTTCTTC.

The chain links TRBV7-2 to TRBJ2-7; 7 bases align to TRBD2. This CDR3 region has 15 residues. V shed 4 bases and J 3 bases; nucleotides not matched to a gene: 9. The germline V gene encodes CDR1 SGHTA and CDR2 FQGNSA. The CDR3, as DNA: TGTGCCAGCAGCTCCCCCTTCGTAGCGGGCTACGAGCAGTACTTC. It encodes CASSSPFVAGYEQYF.

This clonotype was seen a few times. This sequence joins TRBV5-4 and TRBJ2-7, with 8 bases that match TRBD1. CDR1 is SGHNT, CDR2 YYREEE, per germline (reference sequence). The CDR3 loop spans 15 amino acids. With V trimmed by 4 bases and J by 1 base, 7 bases remained unmatched. Here the CDR3 DNA reads TGTGCCAGCAGCACTGGTGACAGGGGTTCCTACGAGCAGTACTTC. This translates into CASSTGDRGSYEQYF.

In its sample, this clonotype was seen a few times. This chain uses TRBV6-5 with TRBJ1-1; D may be TRBD1 (5 bases). CDR3 length equals 13 residues. The germline V gene encodes CDR1 MNHEY and CDR2 SVGAGI. V lost 2 bases and J lost 4, with 8 bases in between. The DNA of the CDR3 is TGTGCCAGCAGTTACGGGCAGGGCACTGAAGCTTTCTTT. Amino acid sequence: CASSYGQGTEAFF.

This clonotype was detected only a few times. The chain combines TRBV9 with TRBJ2-3; 11 positions agree with TRBD2. Germline CDR1 is SGDLS and CDR2 is YYNGEE. The CDR3 spans 16 residues. V shed 0 bases, J shed 4 bases, and the junction held 4 bases outside the gene matches. The DNA of the CDR3 is TGTGCCAGCAGCGTAGCCCCTAGCGGGGGGTCAGATACGCAGTATTTT. This gives the protein CASSVAPSGGSDTQYF.

The chain carries TRBV10-3 and TRBJ1-1, with a weak D call TRBD1 (5 bases). This CDR3 region has 13 residues. The V and J ends lost 8 bases and 0 bases respectively, with 10 bases between them. The germline gives CDR1 ENHRY, CDR2 SYGVKD. CDR3 nucleotides: TGTGCCATCGAGGGGATTCTGAACACTGAAGCTTTCTTT. This encodes CAIEGILNTEAFF.

This clonotype turned up a few times. The chain is built from TRBV6-4 and TRBJ1-2; the match to TRBD1 covers 9 bases. Germline loops: CDR1 MRHNA, CDR2 SNTAGT. V trimming: 9 bases; J trimming: 4 bases; junction bases outside the gene matches: 9. The CDR3 covers 14 residues. CDR3 region: CASKATGGGYGYTF. The CDR3 nucleotides are TGTGCCAGTAAGGCGACAGGGGGAGGCTATGGCTACACCTTC.

The gene calls are TRBV7-9 and TRBJ2-2; possible D gene TRBD1, 6 bases. The CDR3 is made up of 16 amino acids. The V end was cut by 3 bases, the J end by 4 bases, with 15 bases between. Germline values: CDR1 SEHNR, CDR2 FQNEAQ (reference sequence). In nucleotides, the CDR3 is TGTGCCAGCAGCTTGTTCGCGACAGGACTCACCGGGGAGCTGTTTTTT. Amino acids: CASSLFATGLTGELFF.

The CDR3 protein is CASSSPRRLEAFF. DNA of the CDR3: TGTGCCAGCAGCTCCCCCCGGAGGCTTGAAGCTTTCTTT. The chain employs TRBV7-2 and TRBJ1-1; D is undetermined. The CDR3 length is 13 residues. CDR1 and CDR2 from the germline V gene are SGHTA and FQGNSA. Trimming pared 4 bases from V and 7 bases from J, leaving 13 bases between. Complete variable domain (other parts from reference TRBV7-2 and TRBJ1-1): GAGVSQSPSNKVTEKGKDVELRCDPISGHTALYWYRQSLGQGLEFLIYFQGNSAPDKSGLPSDRFSAERTGGSVSTLTIQRTQQEDSAVYLCASSSPRRLEAFFGQGTRLTVV.

This clonotype was detected many times. V and J are TRBV7-2 and TRBJ2-1, with 10 bases aligning to TRBD2. Germline V CDR1 and CDR2: SGHTA, FQGNSA. The CDR3 contains 19 residues. Trimming cost V 1 base and J 0 bases; bases outside gene matches: 9. The CDR3 loop reads CASSLGRLAGAGSYNEQFF. CDR3 nucleotide sequence: TGTGCCAGCAGCTTAGGGCGGCTAGCGGGGGCCGGCTCCTACAATGAGCAGTTCTTC.

The chain recombines TRBV12-3 or TRBV12-4 with TRBJ1-5; 9 nucleotides match TRBD1. CDR3 length equals 17 residues. J gave up 4 bases and V 5 bases, and 12 bases lay outside the gene matches. This CDR3 is CASSLSGGTGTNQPQHF. In nucleotides, the CDR3 is TGTGCCAGCAGTCTTTCCGGGGGGACAGGGACTAATCAGCCCCAGCATTTT.

The chain links TRBV15 to TRBJ1-5, with D unresolved. V lost 5 bases to trimming and J lost 4 bases, with 9 bases between them. CDR3 length: 13 amino acids. Per the germline V gene, CDR1 is LNHNV and CDR2 is YYDKDF (reference sequence). The chain's CDR3 is CATSGLVNQPQHF. The CDR3 DNA is TGTGCCACCAGCGGGCTAGTTAATCAGCCCCAGCATTTT.

This clonotype has a handful of counts. The chain carries TRBV7-2 and TRBJ2-7; 8 nucleotides agree with TRBD1. Germline trimming cut 2 bases from V and 4 bases from J; bases unmatched to any gene: 4. Germline CDR1 SGHTA, CDR2 FQGNSA. The CDR3 covers 14 residues. CDR3 sequence (DNA): TGTGCCAGCAGCTTATCAGGGGGCGGGTACGAGCAGTACTTC. Protein product: CASSLSGGGYEQYF.

The table lists this clonotype with a few counts. The V call is TRBV14, the J call TRBJ2-3; D call uncertain. CDR3 length: 14 residues. CDR1 and CDR2 (germline): SGHDN, FVKESK. V was cut by 6 bases and J by 1 base, with 11 bases left in between. CDR3 nucleotides: TGTGCCAGCAGTGGCGCTTGGCGCACAGATACGCAGTATTTT. Translation: CASSGAWRTDTQYF.

This chain uses TRBV19 with TRBJ2-2, with 9 bases that match TRBD1. The germline CDR1 and CDR2 sequences are LNHDA and SQIVND (reference sequence). J lost 9 bases, V lost 4 bases, and 12 bases had no gene match. The CDR3 is 16 amino acids. The CDR3 DNA reads as TGTGCCAGTAGTACCCTACAGGGGGCCAAAGTTTGGGAGCTGTTTTTT. It encodes CASSTLQGAKVWELFF.

In its sample, this clonotype was seen many times. In nucleotides, the CDR3 is TGTGCCAGCAGCACCGGACAGGGAGGGTTAGGCTACACCTTC. Protein: CASSTGQGGLGYTF. The chain couples TRBV7-2 to TRBJ1-2, with 8 nucleotides matching TRBD1. Losses at the gene ends were 5 bases for V and 8 bases for J; bases not matched to a gene: 10. In germline, CDR1 is SGHTA, CDR2 FQGNSA. The CDR3 is 14 amino acids.

In its sample, this clonotype was seen many times. The CDR3 nucleotides read TGTGCCAGCAGCCCGGGGCTGAATAGCAATCAGCCCCAGCATTTT. The encoded protein is CASSPGLNSNQPQHF. This chain uses TRBV28 with TRBJ1-5; D is possibly TRBD1 (5 bases). CDR1 and CDR2 from the germline V gene are MDHEN and SYDVKM. The CDR3 runs to 15 residues. Trimming cost V 6 bases and J 0 bases, with 12 bases left between them.

A few counts support this clonotype. The genes are TRBV7-3 and TRBJ2-5; D ambiguous. Germline assignment: CDR1 SGHTA and CDR2 FQGTGA. Trimming took 0 bases from V and 5 from J, leaving 7 bases between them. This CDR3 is built from 13 residues. The CDR3: CASSLTLGETQYF. Written as DNA, the CDR3 is TGTGCCAGCAGCTTAACGTTAGGGGAGACCCAGTACTTC.

The chain carries TRBV12-3 or TRBV12-4 and TRBJ1-2; 7 nucleotides agree with TRBD1. The CDR3 is 15 amino acids. The trim removed 0 bases at V and 5 bases at J, leaving 6 bases unmatched. For the CDR3, the DNA is TGTGCCAGCAGTTTAGCGCAGGGGGGGAGTTATGGCTACACCTTC. This codes for CASSLAQGGSYGYTF.

V gene TRBV5-1 combines with J gene TRBJ1-1; D ambiguous. The V and J ends lost 3 bases and 0 bases respectively, with 9 bases between them. This CDR3 contains 14 residues. Germline V gene data show CDR1 as SGHRS and CDR2 as YFSETQ. For the CDR3, the DNA is TGCGCCAGCAGCTCCAATATGCTGAACACTGAAGCTTTCTTT. Amino acids: CASSSNMLNTEAFF.

The chain employs TRBV15 and TRBJ1-5; D unresolved. CDR1 is LNHNV, CDR2 YYDKDF, per germline (reference sequence). V lost 2 bases and J lost 0, with 5 bases in between. The CDR3 totals 14 residues. CDR3 DNA: TGTGCCACCAGCAGACAGGATAGCAATCAGCCCCAGCATTTT. It translates to CATSRQDSNQPQHF.